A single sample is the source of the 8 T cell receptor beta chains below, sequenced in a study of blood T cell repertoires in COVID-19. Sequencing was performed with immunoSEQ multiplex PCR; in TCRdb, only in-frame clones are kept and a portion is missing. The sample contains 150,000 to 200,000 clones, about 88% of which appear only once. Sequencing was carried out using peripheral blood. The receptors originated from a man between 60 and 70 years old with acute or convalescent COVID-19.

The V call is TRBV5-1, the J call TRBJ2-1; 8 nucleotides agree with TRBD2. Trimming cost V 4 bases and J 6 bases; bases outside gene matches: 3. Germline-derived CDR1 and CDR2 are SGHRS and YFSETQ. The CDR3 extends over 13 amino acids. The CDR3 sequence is CASSGTSLNEQFF. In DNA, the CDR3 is TGCGCCAGCAGCGGGACTAGTCTCAATGAGCAGTTCTTC. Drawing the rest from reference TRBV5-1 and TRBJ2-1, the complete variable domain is KAGVTQTPRYLIKTRGQQVTLSCSPISGHRSVSWYQQTPGQGLQFLFEYFSETQRNKGNFPGRFSGRQFSNSRSEMNVSTLELGDSALYLCASSGTSLNEQFFGPGTRLTVL.

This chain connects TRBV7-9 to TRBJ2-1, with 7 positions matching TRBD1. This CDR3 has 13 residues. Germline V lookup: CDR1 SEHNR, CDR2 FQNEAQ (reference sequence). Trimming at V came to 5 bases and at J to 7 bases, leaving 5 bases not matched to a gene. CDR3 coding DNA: TGTGCCAGCAGCAAGACAGGGTTGAATGAGCAGTTCTTC. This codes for CASSKTGLNEQFF.

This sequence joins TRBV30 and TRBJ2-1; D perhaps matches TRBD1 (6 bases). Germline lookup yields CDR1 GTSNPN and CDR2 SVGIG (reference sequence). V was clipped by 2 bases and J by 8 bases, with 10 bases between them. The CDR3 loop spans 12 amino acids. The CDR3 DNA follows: TGTGCCTGGAGTTTACAGGGCGATGAGCAGTTCTTC. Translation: CAWSLQGDEQFF.

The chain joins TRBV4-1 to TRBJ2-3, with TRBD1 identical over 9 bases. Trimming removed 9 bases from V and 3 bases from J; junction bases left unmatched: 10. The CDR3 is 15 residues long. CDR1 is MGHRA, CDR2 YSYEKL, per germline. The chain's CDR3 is CASRSQGARTDTQYF. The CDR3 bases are TGCGCCAGTAGATCACAGGGGGCTCGAACAGATACGCAGTATTTT.

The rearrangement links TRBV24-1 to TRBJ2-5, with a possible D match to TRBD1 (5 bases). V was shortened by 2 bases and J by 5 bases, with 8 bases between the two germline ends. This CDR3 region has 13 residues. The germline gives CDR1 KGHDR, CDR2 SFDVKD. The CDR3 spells CATSDWGRETQYF. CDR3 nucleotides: TGTGCCACCAGTGATTGGGGCCGGGAGACCCAGTACTTC.

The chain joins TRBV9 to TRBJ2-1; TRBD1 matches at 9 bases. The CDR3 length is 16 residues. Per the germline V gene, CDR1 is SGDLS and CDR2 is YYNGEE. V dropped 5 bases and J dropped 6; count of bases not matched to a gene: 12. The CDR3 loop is CASSLSGTGSRNEQFF. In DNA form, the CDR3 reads TGTGCCAGCAGTCTCTCCGGGACAGGGTCGCGCAATGAGCAGTTCTTC.

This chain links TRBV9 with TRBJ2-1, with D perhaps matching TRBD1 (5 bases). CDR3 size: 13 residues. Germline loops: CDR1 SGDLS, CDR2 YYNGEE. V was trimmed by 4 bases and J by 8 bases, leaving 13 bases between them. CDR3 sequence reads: CASSRAWGDEQFF. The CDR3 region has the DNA TGTGCCAGCAGCCGGGCCTGGGGCGATGAGCAGTTCTTC.

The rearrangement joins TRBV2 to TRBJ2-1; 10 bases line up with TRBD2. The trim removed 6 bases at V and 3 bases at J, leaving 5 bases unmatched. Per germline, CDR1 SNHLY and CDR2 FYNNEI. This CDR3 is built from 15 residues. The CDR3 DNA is TGTGCCAGCAGCTCCTCTAGCGGGAGCTACAATGAGCAGTTCTTC. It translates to CASSSSSGSYNEQFF.